Below, 21 T cell receptor beta chains from the same sample are listed, as sequenced in a study of T cell responses to AZD1222 COVID-19 vaccine. Profiling relied on immunoSEQ multiplex PCR, and the TCRdb table lists in-frame clones only, not all of them. The repertoire includes more than 85,000 clones, approximately 86% of them detected once, and around 13% sits in the top ten. The sample consisted of peripheral blood, taken on day 0 of MenACWY control vaccination. These receptors all come from an adult in good health.

V gene TRBV27 combines with J gene TRBJ1-2; 8 nucleotides line up with TRBD1. Germline V gene data show CDR1 as MNHEY and CDR2 as SMNVEV (reference sequence). The V segment lost 5 bases and the J segment 6 bases; nucleotides outside the gene matches: 5. This CDR3 contains 13 residues. The chain's CDR3 is CASSADRGNGYTF. The CDR3 DNA sequence: TGTGCCAGCAGTGCCGACAGGGGCAATGGCTACACCTTC.

The V call is TRBV4-1, the J call TRBJ2-7; D gene unclear. CDR3 length equals 16 residues. The ends were cut back, 1 base at V and 2 bases at J, with 15 bases in the middle. Per the germline V gene, CDR1 is MGHRA and CDR2 is YSYEKL. The CDR3 coding sequence is TGCGCCAGCAGCCAAGCTGCCCCCGGCGCCGCCTACGAGCAGTACTTC. This gives the protein CASSQAAPGAAYEQYF.

The chain couples TRBV30 to TRBJ2-7; 8 positions match TRBD1. V dropped 4 bases and J dropped 3; count of bases not matched to a gene: 2. The length of the CDR3 is 12 residues. Germline values: CDR1 GTSNPN, CDR2 SVGIG (reference sequence). CDR3 region: CAWKQGVYEQYF. CDR3 nucleotide sequence: TGTGCCTGGAAACAGGGGGTCTACGAGCAGTACTTC.

This clone was detected once. The junction and the germline gene differ at one end; a read error may be behind it. The chain recombines TRBV19 with TRBJ2-2, with 9 bases fitting TRBD2. This CDR3 comprises 15 residues. Germline V gives CDR1 LNHDA, CDR2 SQIVND (reference sequence). The CDR3 loop reads CASKEVAGATRELFF. The CDR3 nucleotides read TGTGCCAGCAAGGAAGTAGCGGGAGCCACCCGGGAGCTGTTTTTT.

The J gene is TRBJ2-4, the V gene TRBV5-6, with TRBD2 matching 11 bases. The CDR3 runs to 18 residues. After removal of 3 bases from V and 5 bases from J, the junction contained 13 bases not matched to a gene. Germline assignment: CDR1 SGHDT and CDR2 YYEEEE. This chain's CDR3 is CASSSLGTSGEGQNIQYF. The CDR3 region has the DNA TGTGCCAGCAGCTCTCTCGGGACTAGCGGAGAAGGTCAAAACATTCAGTACTTC.

This chain connects TRBV12-3 or TRBV12-4 to TRBJ1-5; D unclear. CDR3 length: 11 residues. V dropped 10 bases and J dropped 4 bases, with 8 bases sitting between them. The CDR3 is CATGPNQPQHF. In DNA form, the CDR3 reads TGTGCCACGGGCCCGAATCAGCCCCAGCATTTT.

The V call is TRBV7-2, the J call TRBJ2-4; D is uncertain. The CDR3 runs 14 residues. The germline V gene encodes CDR1 SGHTA and CDR2 FQGNSA. Trimming pared 5 bases from V and 0 bases from J, leaving 8 bases between. CDR3 bases: TGTGCCAGCAGCCCTCGGCTAGCCAAAAACATTCAGTACTTC. Translated, it gives CASSPRLAKNIQYF.

The V call is TRBV30, the J call TRBJ1-6; D remains unclear. CDR3 size: 16 residues. Trimming pared 0 bases from V and 8 bases from J, leaving 17 bases between. Looked up from germline, CDR1 is GTSNPN and CDR2 is SVGIG (reference sequence). DNA of the CDR3: TGTGCCTGGAGTGTCGACGGGCCCTCCTCGCATTCACCCCTCCACTTT. Amino acid sequence: CAWSVDGPSSHSPLHF. Complete variable domain (other parts from reference TRBV30 and TRBJ1-6): SQTIHQWPATLVQPVGSPLSLECTVEGTSNPNLYWYRQAAGRGLQLLFYSVGIGQISSEVPQNLSASRPQDRQFILSSKKLLLSDSGFYLCAWSVDGPSSHSPLHFGNGTRLTVT.

The V call is TRBV4-3, the J call TRBJ1-6; D unresolved. Germline CDR1 and CDR2: LGHNA and YSLEER. Between the trimmed V and J ends, which lost 2 bases and 1 base, there was a span of 3 bases. This CDR3 contains 14 residues. As DNA, the CDR3 is TGCGCCAGCAGCCAATCATCCTATAATTCACCCCTCCACTTT. Protein sequence: CASSQSSYNSPLHF.

This chain uses TRBV28 with TRBJ2-7; 9 bases align to TRBD1. The CDR3 contains 14 residues. Looked up from germline, CDR1 is MDHEN and CDR2 is SYDVKM. Trimming at V came to 7 bases and at J to 3 bases, leaving 7 bases not matched to a gene. CDR3 residues: CASTNRGPHYEQYF. The CDR3 nucleotides read TGTGCCAGCACAAACAGGGGGCCCCACTACGAGCAGTACTTC.

The chain carries TRBV5-1 and TRBJ1-6; D is unclear. Trimming stripped 0 bases from V and 7 bases from J, with 5 bases between. CDR1 and CDR2 (germline): SGHRS, YFSETQ. CDR3 length equals 13 residues. In DNA form, the CDR3 reads TGCGCCAGCAGCTTGGTGGGAAATTCACCCCTCCACTTT. This gives the protein CASSLVGNSPLHF.

V gene TRBV6-2 or TRBV6-3 combines with J gene TRBJ1-3; D uncertain. The V gene's germline CDR1 is MNHEY and CDR2 SVGEGT. The V gene lost 0 bases and the J gene lost 3 bases, with 9 bases spanning the gap. This CDR3 is 15 amino acids long. CDR3 bases: TGTGCCAGCAGTTACTCGAGACGGGTTGGAAACACCATATATTTT. It encodes CASSYSRRVGNTIYF.

This chain connects TRBV7-9 to TRBJ1-5; D not certain. CDR1 is SEHNR and CDR2 is FQNEAQ in the germline V gene (reference sequence). The CDR3 sequence is 14 residues long. V dropped 1 base and J dropped 7 bases, with 11 bases sitting between them. CDR3 region: CASSLGTVGQPQHF. The CDR3 region has the DNA TGTGCCAGCAGCTTAGGAACAGTCGGACAGCCCCAGCATTTT.

This clone was seen only once. The chain is built from TRBV5-5 and TRBJ1-5; TRBD1 aligns across 8 bases. The germline V gene encodes CDR1 SGHKS and CDR2 YYEKEE (reference sequence). The CDR3 is 15 amino acids. J was trimmed by 3 bases and V by 0 bases; bases with no gene match: 2. The chain's CDR3 is CASSLGDRINQPQHF. DNA of the CDR3: TGTGCCAGCAGCTTGGGGGACAGGATCAATCAGCCCCAGCATTTT.

V is TRBV12-3 or TRBV12-4 and J is TRBJ1-2; weak D call: TRBD1 (5 bases). The V gene lost 1 base and the J gene lost 5 bases, with 8 bases spanning the gap. There are 13 residues in the CDR3. The CDR3 loop reads CASSLGTSYGYTF. The CDR3 DNA is TGTGCCAGCAGTTTAGGGACAAGTTATGGCTACACCTTC.

The chain links TRBV9 to TRBJ1-6; D not resolved. Germline values: CDR1 SGDLS, CDR2 YYNGEE. The CDR3 has 13 amino acids. The V end lost 0 bases, the J end lost 6 bases, and 4 bases lay between the germline ends. The CDR3 bases are TGTGCCAGCAGCGTAGCGGGTAATTCACCCCTCCACTTT. Translating it yields CASSVAGNSPLHF.

The chain is built from TRBV23-1 and TRBJ1-2; TRBD1 might be the D (6 bases). TRBV23-1 is classed as an ORF, of uncertain function. V lost 2 bases, J lost 3 bases, and 16 bases lay in between. CDR3 size: 16 residues. CDR3 DNA sequence: TGCGCCAGCAGTCAAATCCCCATCAGGGGTGACTATGGCTACACCTTC. Translated: CASSQIPIRGDYGYTF.

The rearrangement links TRBV4-1 to TRBJ1-1, with TRBD1 as a possible D gene (5 bases). The V end lost 6 bases, the J end lost 3 bases, and 20 bases lay between the germline ends. The CDR3 contains 16 residues. Germline V CDR1 and CDR2: MGHRA, YSYEKL. The CDR3 DNA sequence: TGCGCCAGCAGTAAAGGACCGGGGACGGGCGACACTGAAGCTTTCTTT. Translated, it gives CASSKGPGTGDTEAFF.

This clone has a handful of counts. The chain recombines TRBV11-2 with TRBJ1-4; D call uncertain. The V gene's germline CDR1 is SGHAT and CDR2 FQNNGV. V was pared by 1 base and J by 0 bases, with 9 bases between. There are 16 residues in the CDR3. CDR3 nucleotides: TGTGCCAGCAGCTTAGCAGCCGTAGCAACTAATGAAAAACTGTTTTTT. Residues: CASSLAAVATNEKLFF.

This chain uses TRBV5-6 with TRBJ1-1; D perhaps matches TRBD1 (5 bases). The V end lost 0 bases, the J end lost 3 bases, and 18 bases lay between the germline ends. Germline V gene lookup returns CDR1 SGHDT and CDR2 YYEEEE. The CDR3 runs 17 residues. The CDR3 here is CASSLGASRRDYTEAFF. In DNA form, the CDR3 reads TGTGCCAGCAGCTTGGGGGCCAGCCGACGGGACTACACTGAAGCTTTCTTT.

This clone appeared once. This chain connects TRBV5-1 to TRBJ2-2; maybe TRBD1 (6 bases). CDR3 length: 15 residues. Trimming pared 1 base from V and 1 base from J, leaving 8 bases between. Germline CDR1 SGHRS, CDR2 YFSETQ. The chain's CDR3 is CASSLTGLNTGELFF. The CDR3 nucleotides are TGCGCCAGCAGCTTGACAGGGCTGAACACCGGGGAGCTGTTTTTT.